This entry describes one TCR beta chain. Antigen unknown. Other DNA sequences in this sample translate to the same CDR3. The CDR3 totals 14 residues. The germline CDR1 and CDR2 sequences are SGHNT and YYREEE (reference sequence). V gave up 0 bases and J gave up 4 bases, with 10 bases separating them. The data were obtained in a study of shared clonotypes between healthy human individuals. The study, taken as a whole, reports: The study sampled only blood, and tissue repertoires likely differ. Incomplete sequencing of sorted subsets was indicated by rarefaction despite large depth.

Clones were sequenced by immunoSEQ multiplex PCR, and TCRdb holds only the in-frame ones, with some missing. This table holds about 2.4 million clones, under 95% found once. Sequenced input: naive CD4+ T cells from PBMCs. Noted subset: CD45RA+ positively selected. The chain couples TRBV5-4 to TRBJ1-2; D may be TRBD1 (6 bases). The TCR sequence derives from a man between 18 and 35 years old in good health. Some clones in this sample may be carry-over from other donors' samples. The CDR3 DNA reads TGTGCCAGCAGCTTGGAGGGGGGCATCTATGGCTACACCTTC. This sequence encodes CASSLEGGIYGYTF.